Below, 12 T cell receptor beta chains from the same sample are listed, as sequenced in a study of T-cell reconstitution after alpha-beta-depleted transplantation in children. Whole-study findings and limits: After one year, T-cell counts and TCRbeta diversity mostly came from new T cells.

TCRbeta library preparation incorporated unique molecular identifiers. TCRdb reprocessed the PCR reads via MiXCR and lists one record per CDR3 protein. The sample shows hundreds of thousands of distinct CDR3 sequences, nearly 8% of them seen only once. No antigens are known for them. The sample consisted of peripheral blood, taken 360 days after TCRalphabeta/CD19-depleted stem cell transplant. These TCRs come from a female patient aged 2-9 years who had a stem cell transplant for Fanconi anemia, so the T cells may come from the graft donor.

This rearrangement joins TRBV5-1 to TRBJ2-2, with 8 positions matching TRBD1. Germline V lookup: CDR1 SGHRS, CDR2 YFSETQ. With 4 bases clipped from V and 4 bases from J, the junction kept 12 bases outside the gene matches. CDR3 length: 17 residues. The CDR3 reads CASSNTTDRGSTGELFF. The CDR3 DNA is TGCGCCAGCAGCAACACCACCGACAGGGGATCCACCGGGGAGCTGTTTTTT.

This clonotype was observed a few times. This sequence joins TRBV27 and TRBJ2-7; the match to TRBD2 covers 7 bases. J was trimmed by 0 bases and V by 6 bases; bases with no gene match: 11. Germline CDR1 is MNHEY and CDR2 is SMNVEV (reference sequence). This CDR3 has 16 amino acids. CDR3 sequence (DNA): TGTGCCAGCAGCCGCCCTCCCCGGGACTACTCCTACGAGCAGTACTTC. Translated: CASSRPPRDYSYEQYF.

Many counts were recorded for this clonotype. This chain joins TRBV9 and TRBJ2-7; maybe TRBD1 (5 bases). Germline-derived CDR1 and CDR2 are SGDLS and YYNGEE. The CDR3 runs to 15 residues. The V gene lost 0 bases and the J gene lost 2 bases, with 12 bases spanning the gap. Here the CDR3 DNA reads TGTGCCAGCAGCGTAGGTAGGGGTTGGGCCTACGAGCAGTACTTC. Translated, it gives CASSVGRGWAYEQYF.

This clonotype was counted only a few times. The chain combines TRBV5-6 with TRBJ2-7; D may be TRBD1 (6 bases). The CDR3 loop spans 12 amino acids. The ends were cut back, 4 bases at V and 9 bases at J, with 14 bases in the middle. Germline V gene sequence: CDR1 SGHDT, CDR2 YYEEEE. CDR3 in DNA: TGTGCCAGCAGCACGGACTTAGGGGGGCAGTACTTC. It codes for CASSTDLGGQYF.

This clonotype appeared many times. This chain uses TRBV6-5 with TRBJ2-5, with 10 bases fitting TRBD2. With 2 bases clipped from V and 4 bases from J, the junction kept 4 bases outside the gene matches. This CDR3 has 15 amino acids. Germline CDR1 MNHEY, CDR2 SVGAGI. This CDR3 reads CASSYGLAVRETQYF. CDR3 in DNA: TGTGCCAGCAGTTACGGACTAGCGGTTCGAGAGACCCAGTACTTC.

In its sample, this clonotype was seen a few times. The V call is TRBV11-2, the J call TRBJ2-1; a weak D match, TRBD2 (5 bases). CDR3 length equals 16 residues. V dropped 2 bases and J dropped 3 bases, with 14 bases sitting between them. Germline-derived CDR1 and CDR2 are SGHAT and FQNNGV. The CDR3 region is CASSLLIVGVYNEQFF. As DNA, the CDR3 is TGTGCCAGCAGCTTACTAATTGTGGGAGTCTACAATGAGCAGTTCTTC.

The sample holds a few counts of this clonotype. V gene TRBV20-1 combines with J gene TRBJ1-2; D is ambiguous. Per germline, CDR1 DFQATT and CDR2 SNEGSKA (reference sequence). The CDR3 is 8 residues long. The CDR3 DNA sequence: TGCAGGTTTCGCGGCTACACCTTC. Protein: CRFRGYTF.

This clonotype was counted ten times or more. This chain uses TRBV5-1 with TRBJ2-3; D is undetermined. CDR1 and CDR2 (germline): SGHRS, YFSETQ. V shed 0 bases and J shed 4 bases, with 15 bases lying between them. The CDR3 has 16 residues. The CDR3 nucleotides are TGCGCCAGCAGCTTGGGGATGGGTCCCCCAGCAGATACGCAGTATTTT. Residues: CASSLGMGPPADTQYF.

This clonotype was observed at least ten times. This rearrangement joins TRBV24-1 to TRBJ2-3; D call uncertain. This CDR3 is 14 amino acids long. With 2 bases removed from V and 4 bases from J, the gap between germline ends came to 9 bases. Germline V lookup: CDR1 KGHDR, CDR2 SFDVKD. CDR3 loop: CATSDSPVPDTQYF. The CDR3 DNA reads TGTGCCACCAGTGATTCCCCGGTCCCAGATACGCAGTATTTT.

In its sample, this clonotype was seen many times. The chain carries TRBV10-3 and TRBJ1-4; 8 bases match TRBD1. After removal of 8 bases from V and 5 bases from J, the junction contained 10 bases not matched to a gene. The CDR3 has 15 amino acids. CDR1 and CDR2 from the germline V gene are ENHRY and SYGVKD. CDR3 in amino acids: CAIGQGGAQNEKLFF. Written as DNA, the CDR3 is TGTGCCATCGGACAGGGAGGGGCACAGAATGAAAAACTGTTTTTT.

V usage is TRBV28 and J usage is TRBJ1-2, with D uncertain. This CDR3 has 13 residues. Germline values: CDR1 MDHEN, CDR2 SYDVKM. Trimming took 5 bases from V and 7 from J, leaving 14 bases between them. CDR3: CASSPIPSAGYTF. CDR3 DNA sequence: TGTGCCAGCAGTCCCATTCCTTCCGCTGGCTACACCTTC.

This clonotype appeared many times. J is TRBJ2-1 and V is TRBV29-1; no clear D. Trimming pared 2 bases from V and 0 bases from J, leaving 11 bases between. Germline lookup yields CDR1 SQVTM and CDR2 ANQGSEA. CDR3 length equals 15 residues. CDR3: CSVETSESSYNEQFF. CDR3 DNA sequence: TGCAGCGTTGAAACTTCAGAGAGCTCCTACAATGAGCAGTTCTTC.